The clone carrying this TCR beta chain was seen a handful of times. Its antigen is currently unknown. The sample comes from a study of blood T cells in healthy people across ages. The CDR3 extends over 14 amino acids. Trimming removed 0 bases from V and 9 bases from J, with 12 bases in between. The germline V gene encodes CDR1 SGHTA and CDR2 FQGNSA. Points from the study as a whole: Long-lived and aged donors differed, with more naive CD4+ cells and higher diversity in the long-lived. The study regarded diversity estimates from one million T cells as underestimates.

The use of a sample-barcoded 5' primer and a J-beta primer mix characterized a second PCR of about 7 to 12 cycles. TCRdb processed the 5' RACE reads anew with MiXCR; each CDR3 protein has one entry. The sample holds 800,000 to 1,300,000 distinct CDR3 sequences, approximately 25% seen once. A further study also used this sample, focusing on T cells of mothers and their children. Per that study: Sequencing got over 10 million TCR beta CDR3 reads from each mother and around 3 million from each child. Persisting microchimeric T cell clones went undetected.

This chain connects TRBV7-2 to TRBJ2-4; no definite D call. This TCR was sampled from a girl under 10 years old in good health. Source material: blood. CDR3 region: CASSLASIVTIQYF. CDR3 sequence (DNA): TGTGCCAGCAGCTTAGCGTCAATAGTTACCATTCAGTACTTC.